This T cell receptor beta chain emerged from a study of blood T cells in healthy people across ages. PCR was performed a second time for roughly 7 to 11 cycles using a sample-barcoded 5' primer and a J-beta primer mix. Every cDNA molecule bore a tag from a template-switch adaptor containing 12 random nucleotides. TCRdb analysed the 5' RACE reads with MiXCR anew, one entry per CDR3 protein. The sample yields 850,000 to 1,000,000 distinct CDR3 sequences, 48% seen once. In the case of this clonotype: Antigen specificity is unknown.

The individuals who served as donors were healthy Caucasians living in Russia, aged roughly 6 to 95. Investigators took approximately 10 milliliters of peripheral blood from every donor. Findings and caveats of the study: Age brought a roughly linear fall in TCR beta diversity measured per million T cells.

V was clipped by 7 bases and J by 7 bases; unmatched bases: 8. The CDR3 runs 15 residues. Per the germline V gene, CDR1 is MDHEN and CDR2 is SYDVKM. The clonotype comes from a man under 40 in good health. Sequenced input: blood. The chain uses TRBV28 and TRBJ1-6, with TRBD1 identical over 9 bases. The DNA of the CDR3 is TGTGCCAGCATCAAAGGGACAGGGACCAATTCACCCCTCCACTTT. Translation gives CASIKGTGTNSPLHF.